This T cell receptor beta chain was observed in a study of T-cell memory formation after mild COVID-19. Study-wide background: TCR clusters were mostly confined to one donor each.

In the case of this clonotype: What it binds is unknown.

A 5'RACE reaction primed in the constant segment made cDNA libraries of TCR alpha and TCR beta, and these carried sample barcodes and UMIs. TCRdb independently ran MiXCR on the 5' RACE reads; one entry per CDR3 protein. The data contain 450,000 or so distinct CDR3 sequences, about 20% of them singletons. In germline, CDR1 is SGHDT, CDR2 YYEEEE. The CDR3 totals 13 residues. The V gene lost 5 bases and the J gene lost 4 bases, with 10 bases spanning the gap. Broader study findings: CD4+ bias marked clones expanding day 15 to 37, unlike balanced contracting clones. In second-wave clones peaking day 37, SARS-CoV-2 specificity remained unconfirmed.

This receptor was identified in an adult woman who had mild COVID-19 (a few samples of this study predate the infection). Cell type and time point are not known. Sequencing input: PBMCs or a T cell subset sorted from them (not recorded which). The rearrangement links TRBV5-6 to TRBJ2-1, with D possibly TRBD2 on 5 matching bases. The CDR3 DNA reads as TGTGCCAGCAGGAAAGGACTTTACAATGAGCAGTTCTTC. Translated: CASRKGLYNEQFF.